The 11 T cell receptor beta chains below were found in one sample sequenced in a study of T cell responses to AZD1222 COVID-19 vaccine. Profiling relied on immunoSEQ multiplex PCR, and the TCRdb table lists in-frame clones only, not all of them. The table has 99,000 or so clones, approximately 90% seen once. This specimen was peripheral blood, taken on day 0 of AZD1222 vaccination. The receptors derive from an adult in good health.

The rearrangement uses TRBV9 and TRBJ2-2, with TRBD2 as a possible D gene (5 bases). Trimming cost V 0 bases and J 4 bases, with 7 bases left between them. CDR1 is SGDLS and CDR2 is YYNGEE in the germline V gene. The CDR3 runs 14 residues. The CDR3 nucleotides are TGTGCCAGCAGCGTAGCCCTAGCCACCGGGGAGCTGTTTTTT. Translated, it gives CASSVALATGELFF.

J is TRBJ1-2 and V is TRBV3-1 (or the pseudogene TRBV3-2), with D tentatively TRBD1 (5 bases). Germline CDR1 LGHDT, CDR2 YNNKEL (reference sequence). Trimming took 1 base from V and 8 from J, leaving 11 bases between them. The CDR3 has 13 amino acids. The CDR3 nucleotides read TGTGCCAGCAGCCAAGGGGCAGGGCGAGGCTACACCTTC. This translates into CASSQGAGRGYTF.

The gene calls are TRBV7-9 and TRBJ1-4, with D perhaps matching TRBD1 (5 bases). This CDR3 comprises 15 residues. In germline, CDR1 is SEHNR, CDR2 FQNEAQ (reference sequence). Trimming pared 1 base from V and 8 bases from J, leaving 14 bases between. CDR3 loop: CASSLGVRTNEKLFF. As DNA, the CDR3 is TGTGCCAGCAGCTTAGGGGTGCGGACAAACGAAAAACTGTTTTTT.

The chain recombines TRBV21-1 with TRBJ2-7. TRBV21-1 is a listed pseudogene. This CDR3 spans 19 amino acids. Written as DNA, the CDR3 is TGTGCCAGCAGCAGCGCGGGGTTAGCTTGGGGGCATCAAGGCTACGAGCAGTACGTC. It yields the protein CASSSAGLAWGHQGYEQYV.

The V gene is TRBV4-2, the J gene TRBJ2-1, with 8 nucleotides matching TRBD1. Losses at the gene ends were 1 base for V and 0 bases for J; bases not matched to a gene: 8. Germline CDR1 reads LGHNA; CDR2 reads YNFKEQ. The CDR3 has 18 amino acids. DNA for the CDR3: TGTGCCAGCAGCCAAGGGGGTTCAACAGGGGGCTCCTACAATGAGCAGTTCTTC. Amino acids: CASSQGGSTGGSYNEQFF.

The chain combines TRBV27 with TRBJ1-3; D is uncertain. CDR3 length: 15 amino acids. The V end lost 4 bases, the J end lost 0 bases, and 10 bases lay between the germline ends. CDR1 is MNHEY, CDR2 SMNVEV, per germline (reference sequence). CDR3 loop: CASSSGRGSGNTIYF. Written as DNA, the CDR3 is TGTGCCAGCAGTTCCGGACGGGGCTCTGGAAACACCATATATTTT.

This clone was picked up one time. The chain joins TRBV6-5 to TRBJ2-7, with 11 bases identical to TRBD1. The CDR3 loop spans 13 amino acids. With 6 bases clipped from V and 3 bases from J, the junction kept 1 base outside the gene matches. Germline V lookup: CDR1 MNHEY, CDR2 SVGAGI. The CDR3 DNA follows: TGTGCCAGCAGGGGGACAGGGGGCTACGAGCAGTACTTC. Translated: CASRGTGGYEQYF.

The rearrangement links TRBV20-1 to TRBJ1-2; D call uncertain. The CDR3 loop spans 12 amino acids. With 3 bases removed from V and 0 bases from J, the gap between germline ends came to 5 bases. Germline values: CDR1 DFQATT, CDR2 SNEGSKA (reference sequence). CDR3 protein: CSASSSNYGYTF. The CDR3 nucleotides are TGCAGTGCTAGTTCCTCTAACTATGGCTACACCTTC.

This chain uses TRBV7-2 with TRBJ2-2; 7 nucleotides line up with TRBD1. Germline CDR1 SGHTA, CDR2 FQGNSA. The length of the CDR3 is 13 residues. The junction had 6 bases not matched to a gene; V was cut back by 9 bases and J by 5 bases. In DNA form, the CDR3 reads TGTGCCAGGGGGGACAGAACTACCGGGGAGCTGTTTTTT. Translating gives CARGDRTTGELFF.

This clone showed up just a few times. The chain carries TRBV2 and TRBJ1-4; D may be TRBD1 (5 bases). Between the trimmed V and J ends, which lost 6 bases and 8 bases, there was a span of 19 bases. Germline lookup yields CDR1 SNHLY and CDR2 FYNNEI. This CDR3 region has 15 residues. DNA of the CDR3: TGTGCCAGCAGAATTGCCGGGCTAGGGGAGGAAAAACTGTTTTTT. Its protein is CASRIAGLGEEKLFF.

This clone came up a few times. The chain uses TRBV4-2 and TRBJ1-2; no clear D gene. The CDR3 has 10 residues. Trimming cost V 3 bases and J 8 bases, with 4 bases left between them. Germline CDR1 is LGHNA and CDR2 is YNFKEQ. The CDR3 region is CASSQEGYTF. For the CDR3, the DNA is TGTGCCAGCAGCCAGGAGGGCTACACCTTC.